The present T cell receptor (beta chain) was sequenced within a study of blood T cell repertoires in COVID-19. The CDR3 is 14 residues long. The trim removed 5 bases at V and 1 base at J, leaving 4 bases unmatched. Germline V lookup: CDR1 MNHEY, CDR2 SVGAGI. Profiled with immunoSEQ multiplex PCR; TCRdb holds only in-frame clones, not every one. The sample lists approximately 300,000 clones, about nine tenths occurring once. The specimen sequenced was PBMCs or T cells enriched from blood (not recorded which). V and J are TRBV6-5 and TRBJ1-2, with 7 bases fitting TRBD1. This receptor was taken from a man aged 60-69 years who had recovered from COVID-19. The CDR3 sequence is CASSKDRFNYGYTF. CDR3 bases: TGTGCCAGCAGTAAGGACAGGTTTAACTATGGCTACACCTTC.